A single sample is the source of the 9 T cell receptor beta chains below, sequenced in a study of blood T cell repertoires in COVID-19. The repertoire was sequenced with immunoSEQ multiplex PCR; TCRdb's copy has only in-frame clones and lacks some. The data hold approximately 130,000 clones, with approximately 77% observed a single time. Input material: peripheral blood. The receptors stem from a man older than 75 with acute or convalescent COVID-19.

The chain has TRBV19 and TRBJ1-5; unclear D gene. Germline CDR1 reads LNHDA; CDR2 reads SQIVND (reference sequence). V was cut by 4 bases and J by 7 bases, with 11 bases left in between. The CDR3 is 13 residues long. DNA of the CDR3: TGTGCCAGTAGTACCCCTCTTAGCCAGCCCCAGCATTTT. Protein sequence: CASSTPLSQPQHF. Full variable domain (remainder filled in from reference TRBV19 and TRBJ1-5): DGGITQSPKYLFRKEGQNVTLSCEQNLNHDAMYWYRQDPGQGLRLIYYSQIVNDFQKGDIAEGYSVSREKKESFPLTVTSAQKNPTAFYLCASSTPLSQPQHFGDGTRLSIL.

This clone was counted between two and nine times. The chain uses TRBV4-2 and TRBJ2-7; 7 nucleotides line up with TRBD2. V lost 0 bases and J lost 7; bases outside the gene matches: 3. The CDR3 covers 13 residues. The germline V gene has CDR1 LGHNA and CDR2 YNFKEQ. DNA for the CDR3: TGTGCCAGCAGCCAAGACGGGGGGAGGGAGCAGTACTTC. It encodes CASSQDGGREQYF.

The rearrangement links TRBV19 to TRBJ1-5, with D maybe TRBD1 (5 bases). Germline V gene lookup returns CDR1 LNHDA and CDR2 SQIVND (reference sequence). Trimming left V 3 bases short and J 0 bases short, with 12 bases between. The CDR3 extends over 16 amino acids. CDR3 DNA sequence: TGTGCCAGTAGTATCGGCAGGGATCTTAGCAATCAGCCCCAGCATTTT. Translation gives CASSIGRDLSNQPQHF.

The chain joins TRBV9 to TRBJ1-2; no clear D. Trimming removed 1 base from V and 4 bases from J, with 8 bases in between. The CDR3 has 13 amino acids. Germline values: CDR1 SGDLS, CDR2 YYNGEE. The CDR3 here is CASSVSASYGYTF. CDR3 nucleotides: TGTGCCAGCAGCGTATCCGCCAGCTATGGCTACACCTTC.

This chain links TRBV7-8 with TRBJ2-7; tentatively, D is TRBD1 (6 bases). There are 14 residues in the CDR3. Germline assignment: CDR1 SGHVS and CDR2 FQNEAQ. Deletions cut 4 bases from V and 3 bases from J, with 13 bases between. CDR3 DNA sequence: TGTGCCAGCAGCTCCCCCGACAGGCGCTACGAGCAGTACTTC. It yields the protein CASSSPDRRYEQYF.

The chain links TRBV4-3 to TRBJ1-5, with D possibly matching TRBD1 (6 bases). Germline V gene lookup returns CDR1 LGHNA and CDR2 YSLEER. The CDR3 loop spans 14 amino acids. V lost 0 bases to trimming and J lost 6 bases, with 9 bases between them. The CDR3 region is CASSQDGGLQPQHF. For the CDR3, the DNA is TGCGCCAGCAGCCAAGACGGGGGGCTTCAGCCCCAGCATTTT.

This rearrangement joins TRBV6-6 to TRBJ1-3; D not resolved. Germline V lookup: CDR1 MNHNY, CDR2 SVGAGI (reference sequence). Trimming took 8 bases from V and 0 from J, leaving 8 bases between them. The CDR3 spans 13 residues. In DNA, the CDR3 is TGTGCCAGCTCGACACTCTCTGGAAACACCATATATTTT. This encodes CASSTLSGNTIYF.

J is TRBJ2-6 and V is TRBV3-1 (or the pseudogene TRBV3-2); 8 bases line up with TRBD1. The trim removed 2 bases at V and 1 base at J, leaving 10 bases unmatched. Germline V gene sequence: CDR1 LGHDT, CDR2 YNNKEL (reference sequence). The CDR3 loop spans 19 amino acids. CDR3 DNA sequence: TGTGCCAGCAGCCAACCCTACGGGACAGGTCGGTCTGGGGCCAACGTCCTGACTTTC. Translation: CASSQPYGTGRSGANVLTF.

The chain links TRBV7-6 to TRBJ2-5; 9 bases are shared with TRBD2. The CDR3 has 16 residues. J gave up 4 bases and V 1 base, and 7 bases lay outside the gene matches. Germline V CDR1 and CDR2: SGHVS, FNYEAQ. CDR3 in amino acids: CASSLDYLRGGETQYF. The CDR3 region has the DNA TGTGCCAGCAGCTTAGATTACTTGCGGGGGGGAGAGACCCAGTACTTC.